This T cell receptor (beta chain) was sequenced for a study of shared clonotypes between healthy human individuals. For the study at large: Serving as donors were a couple of women and three men, whose ages spanned 18 to 49. Study observations and caveats: An effect of sequencing depth on clonotype sharing among donors was expected.

Germline V lookup: CDR1 GTSNPN, CDR2 SVGIG (reference sequence). The CDR3 has 14 residues. With V trimmed by 0 bases and J by 4 bases, 6 bases remained unmatched. A word on this clone: Its antigen is still unknown.

Researchers sequenced unsorted PBMC DNA using ten immunoSEQ deep assay plates. This table comes from immunoSEQ multiplex PCR, and its TCRdb copy is limited to in-frame clones, with some not included. The repertoire includes roughly 500,000 clones, approximately 82% of them detected once, and 12% sits in the top ten. Specimen: PBMCs. The TCR sequence derives from a woman in her forties in good health. Some clones in this sample may be carry-over from other donors' samples. The genes are TRBV30 and TRBJ2-7, with 7 bases identical to TRBD2. This CDR3 reads CAWSVPGGRYEQYF. CDR3 bases: TGTGCCTGGAGTGTCCCCGGGGGGAGGTACGAGCAGTACTTC.